The 21 T cell receptor beta chains in this list originate from one sample, sequenced in a study of blood T cell repertoires in COVID-19. TCRdb's copy holds only in-frame clones and misses some; the assay was immunoSEQ multiplex PCR. The sample lists approximately 140,000 clones, about 83% occurring once. The sample comprised peripheral blood. These receptors came from a woman aged 40-49 years with acute or convalescent COVID-19.

V gene TRBV4-3 combines with J gene TRBJ1-3; TRBD1 aligns across 10 bases. The CDR3 extends over 15 amino acids. From germline, CDR1 is LGHNA and CDR2 YSLEER. V was clipped by 5 bases and J by 4 bases; unmatched bases: 5. The CDR3 sequence is CASSELGQGGNTIYF. In DNA, the CDR3 is TGCGCCAGCAGCGAGCTGGGACAGGGGGGAAACACCATATATTTT.

This clone was seen a single time. CDR3 coding DNA: TGTGCCAGCAGCCCGGACAGGGGAAGCGGAAACACCATATATTTT. This codes for CASSPDRGSGNTIYF. V usage is TRBV6-5 and J usage is TRBJ1-3; TRBD1 agrees at 9 bases. Per the germline V gene, CDR1 is MNHEY and CDR2 is SVGAGI. This CDR3 has 15 amino acids. Germline trimming cut 6 bases from V and 4 bases from J; bases unmatched to any gene: 7.

This chain joins TRBV7-2 and TRBJ2-3; 9 bases map to TRBD2. CDR1 is SGHTA and CDR2 is FQGNSA in the germline V gene. V was pared by 4 bases and J by 5 bases, with 10 bases of the junction left unmatched. This CDR3 spans 16 amino acids. CDR3 protein: CASSSGLTSGQDTQYF. The CDR3 DNA reads TGTGCCAGCAGCTCCGGCCTAACTAGCGGGCAAGATACGCAGTATTTT.

In this sample, this clone turned up a few times. The chain joins TRBV4-2 to TRBJ2-1; D possibly corresponds to TRBD2 (6 bases). The V end was cut by 3 bases, the J end by 6 bases, with 18 bases between. The CDR3 extends over 16 amino acids. Germline lookup yields CDR1 LGHNA and CDR2 YNFKEQ. The CDR3 DNA reads as TGTGCCAGCAGCCACAGGGAGGCTAGGGGTGGCAATGAGCAGTTCTTC. This gives the protein CASSHREARGGNEQFF.

The chain combines TRBV9 with TRBJ1-2, with TRBD1 matching over 7 bases. The CDR3 is 15 residues long. CDR1 and CDR2 (germline): SGDLS, YYNGEE. J lost 6 bases, V lost 4 bases, and 12 bases had no gene match. The DNA of the CDR3 is TGTGCCAGCAGCCCGCCCGAGGGAAGGGGGCATGGCTACACCTTC. It specifies CASSPPEGRGHGYTF. Combining the CDR3 with reference TRBV9 and TRBJ1-2 gives the whole variable domain DSGVTQTPKHLITATGQRVTLRCSPRSGDLSVYWYQQSLDQGLQFLIQYYNGEERAKGNILERFSAQQFPDLHSELNLSSLELGDSALYFCASSPPEGRGHGYTFGSGTRLTVV.

This clone showed up just a few times. The chain employs TRBV7-8 and TRBJ2-7, with 10 bases that match TRBD1. CDR3 length: 16 amino acids. Per the germline V gene, CDR1 is SGHVS and CDR2 is FQNEAQ. The J segment lost 1 base and the V segment lost 0 bases, leaving 3 bases of the junction unmatched. The CDR3 loop reads CASSLAPGQGSYEQYF. The CDR3 DNA reads as TGTGCCAGCAGCTTAGCGCCGGGACAGGGGTCCTACGAGCAGTACTTC.

This chain uses TRBV7-2 with TRBJ2-4, with D perhaps matching TRBD2 (6 bases). The V and J ends lost 5 bases and 0 bases respectively, with 20 bases between them. Germline CDR1 is SGHTA and CDR2 is FQGNSA. CDR3 length: 18 amino acids. The CDR3 DNA follows: TGTGCCAGCAGCCTTCTGCGGGACCCCACGCTAGCCAAAAACATTCAGTACTTC. Protein sequence: CASSLLRDPTLAKNIQYF.

The J gene is TRBJ2-5, the V gene TRBV7-2; 8 bases map to TRBD2. CDR3 size: 14 residues. CDR1 and CDR2 from the germline V gene are SGHTA and FQGNSA. The V and J ends lost 4 bases and 2 bases, in that order; junction bases with no gene match: 3. In DNA, the CDR3 is TGTGCCAGCAGCTCCGGGGGGGGACAAGAGACCCAGTACTTC. Protein product: CASSSGGGQETQYF.

In its sample, this clone was seen a few times. The CDR3 nucleotides are TGTGCCAGCAGTTACGCGGGACAGGGAAAAGGTGGCTACACCTTC. Residues: CASSYAGQGKGGYTF. V and J are TRBV6-5 and TRBJ1-2; 9 bases line up with TRBD1. Germline CDR1 reads MNHEY; CDR2 reads SVGAGI. This CDR3 region has 15 residues. The junction had 8 bases not matched to a gene; V was cut back by 2 bases and J by 7 bases.

This sequence joins TRBV5-1 and TRBJ1-2, with D unresolved. The CDR3 contains 14 residues. Trimming removed 0 bases at V and 5 bases at J, with 11 bases between. Germline V gives CDR1 SGHRS, CDR2 YFSETQ. CDR3 sequence: CASSLEGVSYGYTF. The CDR3 DNA follows: TGCGCCAGCAGCTTGGAAGGAGTTTCATATGGCTACACCTTC.

The chain uses TRBV27 and TRBJ2-2; no definite D call. In germline, CDR1 is MNHEY, CDR2 SMNVEV (reference sequence). V was clipped by 3 bases and J by 0 bases, with 5 bases between them. The CDR3 runs to 14 residues. CDR3 loop: CASSFTPNTGELFF. CDR3 sequence (DNA): TGTGCCAGCAGTTTTACACCGAACACCGGGGAGCTGTTTTTT.

This chain connects TRBV4-1 to TRBJ1-1, with D perhaps matching TRBD1 (6 bases). The CDR3 contains 17 residues. CDR1 and CDR2 (germline): MGHRA, YSYEKL. V shed 3 bases and J shed 5 bases, with 22 bases lying between them. The DNA of the CDR3 is TGCGCCAGCAGCCATACTTCCCTTGTCAGGGGATGGACTGAAGCTTTCTTT. Protein product: CASSHTSLVRGWTEAFF.

This clone was counted between two and nine times. Here the CDR3 reads CASSLDFGTAEKETQYF. CDR3 in DNA: TGTGCCAGCAGCTTAGATTTCGGGACAGCCGAGAAAGAGACCCAGTACTTC. The chain recombines TRBV7-9 with TRBJ2-5, with 7 bases fitting TRBD1. The CDR3 has 17 residues. The V segment lost 1 base and the J segment 3 bases; nucleotides outside the gene matches: 11. Germline CDR1 SEHNR, CDR2 FQNEAQ (reference sequence).

The chain couples TRBV6-6 to TRBJ2-1; D not resolved. Trimming left V 6 bases short and J 5 bases short, with 5 bases between. Germline V gene lookup returns CDR1 MNHNY and CDR2 SVGAGI (reference sequence). CDR3 size: 11 residues. The CDR3 DNA follows: TGTGCCAGCAGCGACAACAATGAGCAGTTCTTC. Amino acid sequence: CASSDNNEQFF.

The V and J genes are TRBV9 and TRBJ1-3; TRBD1 matches at 9 bases. Unmatched junction bases numbered 4, after V lost 0 bases and J lost 0 bases. CDR1 and CDR2 (germline): SGDLS, YYNGEE. There are 17 residues in the CDR3. CDR3 coding DNA: TGTGCCAGCAGCGTAGAACCGGGACAGGGCTCTGGAAACACCATATATTTT. This sequence encodes CASSVEPGQGSGNTIYF.

This clone was detected once. The J gene is TRBJ2-7, the V gene TRBV11-2; possible D gene TRBD1, 5 bases. Trimming shortened V by 1 base and J by 4 bases, and 8 bases separated the two germline ends. The CDR3 loop spans 13 amino acids. Germline loops: CDR1 SGHAT, CDR2 FQNNGV. This chain's CDR3 is CASSLGQLYEQYF. For the CDR3, the DNA is TGTGCCAGCAGCTTAGGACAGTTATACGAGCAGTACTTC.

The chain couples TRBV5-5 to TRBJ2-7; D uncertain. Trimming took 0 bases from V and 1 from J, leaving 14 bases between them. Germline assignment: CDR1 SGHKS and CDR2 YYEKEE (reference sequence). The CDR3 runs to 16 residues. This CDR3 reads CASSLAWAFPSYEQYF. DNA for the CDR3: TGTGCCAGCAGCTTGGCGTGGGCGTTTCCGTCCTACGAGCAGTACTTC.

The chain links TRBV7-2 to TRBJ1-1, with TRBD1 identical over 7 bases. Looked up from germline, CDR1 is SGHTA and CDR2 is FQGNSA. V was pared by 6 bases and J by 2 bases, with 6 bases of the junction left unmatched. The length of the CDR3 is 14 residues. As DNA, the CDR3 is TGTGCCAGCAGGCGGGACAGTTCTAACACTGAAGCTTTCTTT. Amino acid sequence: CASRRDSSNTEAFF.

This clone was seen just once. The chain is built from TRBV5-5 and TRBJ2-5, with no clear D. The CDR3 covers 16 residues. V lost 2 bases and J 1 base, leaving 15 bases between the germline ends. Looked up from germline, CDR1 is SGHKS and CDR2 is YYEKEE (reference sequence). CDR3 DNA: TGTGCCAGCAGCTTTATAGCAACCACCCTCCAAGAGACCCAGTACTTC. It codes for CASSFIATTLQETQYF.

The chain has TRBV28 and TRBJ1-2; perhaps TRBD1 as D (6 bases). This CDR3 is built from 13 residues. V shed 10 bases and J shed 4 bases, with 16 bases lying between them. The germline V gene encodes CDR1 MDHEN and CDR2 SYDVKM. The CDR3 DNA follows: TGTGCCACCCAATACGAACAGGGCTATGGCTACACCTTC. Translating it yields CATQYEQGYGYTF.

The chain links TRBV5-6 to TRBJ1-6; D is unresolved. The CDR3 has 13 residues. Germline CDR1 is SGHDT and CDR2 is YYEEEE. With 2 bases removed from V and 6 bases from J, the gap between germline ends came to 6 bases. CDR3 loop: CASSFGRNSPLHF. Here the CDR3 DNA reads TGTGCCAGCAGCTTTGGCCGTAATTCACCCCTCCACTTT.